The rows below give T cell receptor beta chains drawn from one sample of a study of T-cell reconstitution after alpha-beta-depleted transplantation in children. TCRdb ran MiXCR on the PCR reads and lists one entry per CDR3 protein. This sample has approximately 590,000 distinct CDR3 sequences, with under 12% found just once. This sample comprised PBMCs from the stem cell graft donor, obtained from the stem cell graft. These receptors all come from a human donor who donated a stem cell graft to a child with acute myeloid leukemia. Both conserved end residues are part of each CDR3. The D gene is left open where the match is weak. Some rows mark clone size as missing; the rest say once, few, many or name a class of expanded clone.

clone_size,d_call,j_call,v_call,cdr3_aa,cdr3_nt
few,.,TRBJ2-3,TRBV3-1,CASSQEGFQRTDTQYF,TGTGCCAGCAGCCAAGAAGGCTTCCAACGCACAGATACGCAGTATTTT
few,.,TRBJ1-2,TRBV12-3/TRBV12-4,CASRSIYGYTF,TGTGCCAGCAGATCCATTTATGGCTACACCTTC
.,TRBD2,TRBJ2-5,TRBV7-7,CASSFSTSGGQETQYF,TGTGCTAGCAGCTTCAGTACTAGCGGAGGGCAAGAGACCCAGTACTTC
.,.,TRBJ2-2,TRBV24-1,CATSPTVANTGELFF,TGTGCCACCAGCCCGACCGTCGCGAACACCGGGGAGCTGTTTTTT
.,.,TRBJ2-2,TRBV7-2,CASNLSGALFF,TGTGCCAGCAACCTATCTGGGGCGCTGTTTTTT
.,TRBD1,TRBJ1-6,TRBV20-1,CSARVPGGSGLLHF,TGCAGTGCTAGAGTGCCAGGGGGGTCCGGGCTCCTCCACTTT
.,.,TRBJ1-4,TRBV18,CASSPPSFEKLFF,TGTGCCAGCTCACCACCTTCTTTCGAAAAACTGTTTTTT
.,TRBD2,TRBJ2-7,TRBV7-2,CASSKVAGGYEQYF,TGTGCCAGCAGCAAGGTAGCGGGGGGCTACGAGCAGTACTTC
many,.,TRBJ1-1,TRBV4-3,CASSQDLGTMNTEAFF,TGCGCCAGCAGCCAAGATTTAGGTACGATGAACACTGAAGCTTTCTTT
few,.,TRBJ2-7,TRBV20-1,CSARAPNEQYF,TGCAGTGCACGAGCCCCGAACGAGCAGTACTTC
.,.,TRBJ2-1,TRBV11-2,CASSSTGPDNEQFF,TGTGCCAGCAGCTCGACTGGACCCGACAATGAGCAGTTCTTC
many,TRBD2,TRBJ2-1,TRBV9,CASRPGLAGVSRSYNEQFF,TGTGCCAGCAGGCCCGGACTAGCGGGAGTATCTCGCTCCTACAATGAGCAGTTCTTC
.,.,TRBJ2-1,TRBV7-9,CASSLWGSYDNEQFF,TGTGCCAGCAGCTTATGGGGGAGTTACGACAATGAGCAGTTCTTC
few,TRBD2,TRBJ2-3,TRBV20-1,CSAPRGGSRIDTQYF,TGCAGTGCTCCCCGGGGGGGTAGCCGTATAGATACGCAGTATTTT
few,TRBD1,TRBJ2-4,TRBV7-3,CASSPSSNGTGKHAPKNIQYF,TGTGCCAGCAGCCCTAGTTCGAATGGGACAGGGAAACACGCACCCAAAAACATTCAGTACTTC